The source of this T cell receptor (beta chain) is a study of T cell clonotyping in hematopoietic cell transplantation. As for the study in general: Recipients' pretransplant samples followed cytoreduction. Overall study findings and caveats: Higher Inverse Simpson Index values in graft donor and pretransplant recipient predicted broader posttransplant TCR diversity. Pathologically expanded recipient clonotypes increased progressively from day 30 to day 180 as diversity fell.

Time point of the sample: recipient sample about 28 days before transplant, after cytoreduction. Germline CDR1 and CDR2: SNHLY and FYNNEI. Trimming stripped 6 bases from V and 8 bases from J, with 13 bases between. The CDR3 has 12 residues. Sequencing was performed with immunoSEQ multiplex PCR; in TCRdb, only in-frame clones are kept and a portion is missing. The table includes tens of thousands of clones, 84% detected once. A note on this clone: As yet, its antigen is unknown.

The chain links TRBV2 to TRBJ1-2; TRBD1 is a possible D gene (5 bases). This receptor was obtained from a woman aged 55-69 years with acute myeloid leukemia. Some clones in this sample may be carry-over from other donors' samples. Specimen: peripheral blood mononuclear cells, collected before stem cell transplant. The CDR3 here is CASSAGTQGYTF. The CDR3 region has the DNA TGTGCCAGCAGCGCCGGGACCCAGGGCTACACCTTC.